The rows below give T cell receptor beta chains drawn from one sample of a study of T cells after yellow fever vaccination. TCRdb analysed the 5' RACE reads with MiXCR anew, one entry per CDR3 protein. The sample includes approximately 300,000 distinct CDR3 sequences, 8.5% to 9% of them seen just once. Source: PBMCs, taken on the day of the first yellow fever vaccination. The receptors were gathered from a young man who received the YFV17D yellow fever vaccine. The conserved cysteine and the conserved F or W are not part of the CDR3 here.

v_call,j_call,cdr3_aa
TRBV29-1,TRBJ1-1,SVEAQGWDTEAF
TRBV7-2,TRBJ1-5,ASSPGGFVQPQH
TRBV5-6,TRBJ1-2,ASSSNRDYGYT
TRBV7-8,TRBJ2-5,ASSLARLAGVETQY
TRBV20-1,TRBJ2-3,SAPASETTTDTQY
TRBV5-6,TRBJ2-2,ASSLRVLLTGELF
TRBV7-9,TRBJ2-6,ASSFGQGRSGANVLT
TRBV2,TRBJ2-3,ASRGRTSGGAGTDTQY
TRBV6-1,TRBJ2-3,ASSQRGLAGGIDTQY
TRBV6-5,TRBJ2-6,ASSYDGTGANVLT
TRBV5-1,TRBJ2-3,ASSSQGGTSTDTQY
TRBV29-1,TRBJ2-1,STGQGANEQF
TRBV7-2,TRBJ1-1,ASSGRQGENTEAF
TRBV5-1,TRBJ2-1,ASSLAGTYNEQF
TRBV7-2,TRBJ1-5,ASSLVPNSNQPQH
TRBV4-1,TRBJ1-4,ASSQKAPTNEKLF
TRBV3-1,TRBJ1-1,ASSQEGGRTEAF
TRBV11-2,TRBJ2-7,ASSFFIGRAYEQY
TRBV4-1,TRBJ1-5,ASSERGAGVQPQH
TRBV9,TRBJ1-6,ASSAGQGALH
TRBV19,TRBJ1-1,ASSPGSVTEAF
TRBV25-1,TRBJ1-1,ASSEYRQNTEAF
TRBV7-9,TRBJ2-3,ASSPGVAGGITDTQY
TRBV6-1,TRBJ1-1,ASSEAPTGGTEAF
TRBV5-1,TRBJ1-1,ASSLYGAPGAEAF
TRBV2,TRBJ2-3,ASKWMDTQY
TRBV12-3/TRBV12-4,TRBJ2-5,ASRGDSKPYQETQY
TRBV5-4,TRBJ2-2,ASSLAKGSTGELF
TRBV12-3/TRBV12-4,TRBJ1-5,ASNGGGPSNQPQH
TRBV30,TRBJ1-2,AWSVTRGSGYT
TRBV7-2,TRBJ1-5,ASSLTVGQPQH
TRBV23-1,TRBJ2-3,ASSPRRSGTDTQY
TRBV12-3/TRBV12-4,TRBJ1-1,ASSFRYGTNTEAF
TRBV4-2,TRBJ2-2,ASSQGLGGNTGELF
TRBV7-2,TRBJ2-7,ASSPSGLRAYEQY
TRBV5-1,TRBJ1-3,ASSLATASGNTIY
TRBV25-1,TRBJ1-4,ASSEWYEKLF
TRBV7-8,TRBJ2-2,ASSHGMAGELF
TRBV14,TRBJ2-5,ASSQEGRLARLWETQY
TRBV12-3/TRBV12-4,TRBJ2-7,ASSTGGAPYEQY
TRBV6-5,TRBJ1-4,ASSYSKGGKLF
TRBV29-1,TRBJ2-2,SVLTPNTGELF
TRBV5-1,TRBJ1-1,ASSLGFGGVSTEAF
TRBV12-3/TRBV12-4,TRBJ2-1,ASSLPVSGGPLNEQF
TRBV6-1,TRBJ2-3,ASRGGGDTQY
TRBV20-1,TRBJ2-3,SASAGGSTDTQY
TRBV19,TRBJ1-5,ASSMTAYSNQPQH
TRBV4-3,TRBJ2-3,ASSQDWRADTQY
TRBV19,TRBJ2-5,ASSRGRVETQY
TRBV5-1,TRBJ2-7,ASSRTGGLGDEQY